Listed here are 4 T cell receptor beta chains from one sample, sequenced in a study of blood T cell repertoires in COVID-19. Profiling relied on immunoSEQ multiplex PCR, and the TCRdb table lists in-frame clones only, not all of them. Here the sample spans tens of thousands of clones, roughly 91% being singletons. Material for sequencing was peripheral blood. The receptor source for this set is a man aged 70-80 years with active COVID-19.

The chain employs TRBV7-2 and TRBJ1-5; D is uncertain. The length of the CDR3 is 14 residues. Between the trimmed V and J ends, which lost 2 bases and 3 bases, there was a span of 8 bases. Germline values: CDR1 SGHTA, CDR2 FQGNSA. This CDR3 is CASSLTSDNQPQHF. As DNA, the CDR3 is TGTGCCAGCAGCTTAACGTCAGACAATCAGCCCCAGCATTTT.

V gene TRBV5-1 combines with J gene TRBJ2-7; D ambiguous. CDR1 SGHRS and CDR2 YFSETQ come from the germline V gene. The V end lost 2 bases, the J end lost 0 bases, and 9 bases lay between the germline ends. This CDR3 spans 14 amino acids. Here the CDR3 DNA reads TGCGCCAGCAGCTTAAGCGACCCCTCCTACGAGCAGTACTTC. It encodes CASSLSDPSYEQYF.

The chain couples TRBV3-1 (or the pseudogene TRBV3-2) to TRBJ1-4, with a tentative D call TRBD1 (5 bases). Germline CDR1 LGHDT, CDR2 YNNKEL (reference sequence). CDR3 length equals 16 residues. Trimming shortened V by 1 base and J by 8 bases, and 17 bases separated the two germline ends. This CDR3 reads CASSQGIGTKREKLFF. As DNA, the CDR3 is TGTGCCAGCAGCCAAGGAATTGGGACTAAAAGGGAAAAACTGTTTTTT.

This chain connects TRBV4-3 to TRBJ2-7; 9 positions agree with TRBD2. Germline trimming cut 0 bases from V and 3 bases from J; bases unmatched to any gene: 9. The CDR3 is 17 residues long. CDR1 LGHNA and CDR2 YSLEER come from the germline V gene. The CDR3: CASSQEMGGRALYEQYF. The CDR3, as DNA: TGCGCCAGCAGCCAAGAAATGGGCGGGAGGGCCCTCTACGAGCAGTACTTC.